A single sample is the source of the 16 T cell receptor beta chains below, sequenced in a study of OX40 agonist ivuxolimab in advanced cancers. The library was built by means of the immunoSEQ multiplex PCR assay. Here the immuneACCESS table is served through TCRdb, limited to in-frame sequences with V and J called. Missing clones are a known gap in these copies; in checked studies unresolved V genes cover under half, and the rest lacks a known reason. The sample profile shows some 96,000 clones; roughly 80% of them were found once. About 1.5% of the sample belongs to the ten largest clones. The material sequenced was CD4+ or CD8+ T cells sorted from blood, taken in a trial of the OX40 agonist ivuxolimab. The receptors here all came from an adult with an advanced solid tumor such as melanoma, head and neck, liver or kidney cancer.

The rearrangement joins TRBV5-4 to TRBJ2-5; 11 bases are a match to TRBD2. The CDR3 is made up of 16 amino acids. CDR1 SGHNT and CDR2 YYREEE come from the germline V gene (reference sequence). V was pared by 4 bases and J by 3 bases, with 8 bases of the junction left unmatched. The CDR3 DNA reads TGTGCCAGCAGCCTAGGAATACTAGCGGGGGAAGAGACCCAGTACTTC. It translates to CASSLGILAGEETQYF.

This clone was seen more than once but under ten times. The V gene is TRBV4-1, the J gene TRBJ1-1, with no clear D. Germline V gene data show CDR1 as MGHRA and CDR2 as YSYEKL. The germline V and J ends were trimmed by 4 bases and 4 bases, with 10 bases remaining between them. The CDR3 extends over 13 amino acids. The CDR3, as DNA: TGCGCCAGCAGCCCGACCCCCATCACTGAAGCTTTCTTT. Protein product: CASSPTPITEAFF.

This chain connects TRBV23-1 to TRBJ1-2; D is perhaps TRBD1 (5 bases). TRBV23-1 is an ORF, and what it does is uncertain. Trimming cost V 0 bases and J 7 bases, with 18 bases left between them. The CDR3 loop spans 16 amino acids. This CDR3 is CASSQSCPGRSCGYTF. CDR3 nucleotides: TGCGCCAGCAGTCAATCATGTCCAGGGAGGTCCTGTGGCTACACCTTC.

The gene calls are TRBV7-2 and TRBJ2-4; 8 bases map to TRBD2. The CDR3 spans 16 residues. The V gene end was trimmed by 5 bases and the J gene end by 1 base; junction bases not matched to a gene: 7. CDR1 is SGHTA, CDR2 FQGNSA, per germline. The DNA of the CDR3 is TGTGCCAGCAGCCCTACAGCGGGAGTGGCCAAAAACATTCAGTACTTC. Translated, it gives CASSPTAGVAKNIQYF.

The gene calls are TRBV28 and TRBJ1-6, with D hard to call. The V and J ends lost 3 bases and 5 bases respectively, with 8 bases between them. The CDR3 extends over 14 amino acids. The V gene's germline CDR1 is MDHEN and CDR2 SYDVKM. This chain's CDR3 is CASSFPGNNSPLHF. The CDR3 DNA is TGTGCCAGCAGTTTCCCGGGGAATAATTCACCCCTCCACTTT.

The CDR3 protein is CASSQRDRAGKNIQYF. CDR3 nucleotides: TGTGCCAGCAGTCAGAGGGACAGGGCGGGCAAAAACATTCAGTACTTC. This sequence joins TRBV2 and TRBJ2-4; 9 bases are shared with TRBD1. Germline assignment: CDR1 SNHLY and CDR2 FYNNEI. J gave up 3 bases and V 5 bases, and 8 bases lay outside the gene matches. The CDR3 runs to 16 residues.

The V call is TRBV29-1, the J call TRBJ1-2; 8 bases are shared with TRBD1. The CDR3 totals 13 residues. Germline V gives CDR1 SQVTM, CDR2 ANQGSEA. Unmatched junction bases numbered 3, after V lost 1 base and J lost 5 bases. The CDR3 coding sequence is TGCAGCGTTGAAGGACAGGGGATTTATGGCTACACCTTC. Its protein is CSVEGQGIYGYTF.

The chain has TRBV5-1 and TRBJ1-1; 7 nucleotides align to TRBD1. CDR3 size: 13 residues. The germline gives CDR1 SGHRS, CDR2 YFSETQ. J lost 6 bases, V lost 0 bases, and 2 bases had no gene match. For the CDR3, the DNA is TGCGCCAGCAGCTTGGGTGACAGGGCTGAAGCTTTCTTT. Translation gives CASSLGDRAEAFF.

The chain has TRBV2 and TRBJ2-6; the D is unclear. The ends were cut back, 3 bases at V and 0 bases at J, with 6 bases in the middle. There are 15 residues in the CDR3. Germline-derived CDR1 and CDR2 are SNHLY and FYNNEI. Written as DNA, the CDR3 is TGTGCCAGCAGTGACAGGCGCTCTGGGGCCAACGTCCTGACTTTC. As protein: CASSDRRSGANVLTF.

This clone was picked up a small number of times. The V gene is TRBV4-2, the J gene TRBJ2-7; TRBD1 is a possible D gene (6 bases). Germline V lookup: CDR1 LGHNA, CDR2 YNFKEQ. This CDR3 is 13 amino acids long. V lost 3 bases to trimming and J lost 4 bases, with 10 bases between them. The CDR3 loop reads CASSHPGQYEQYF. The CDR3 bases are TGTGCCAGCAGCCACCCCGGACAGTACGAGCAGTACTTC.

V is TRBV7-9 and J is TRBJ1-1; weak D call: TRBD1 (5 bases). CDR3 length: 14 amino acids. V lost 5 bases, J lost 1 base, and 11 bases lay in between. Germline V gives CDR1 SEHNR, CDR2 FQNEAQ (reference sequence). The CDR3 loop reads CASSPMTANTEAFF. DNA for the CDR3: TGTGCCAGCAGCCCTATGACAGCGAACACTGAAGCTTTCTTT.

This sequence joins TRBV4-1 and TRBJ1-1; D uncertain. Between the trimmed V and J ends, which lost 4 bases and 0 bases, there was a span of 12 bases. Germline loops: CDR1 MGHRA, CDR2 YSYEKL. The CDR3 totals 15 residues. CDR3 sequence (DNA): TGCGCCAGCAGCCGGACGGGGTCCATGAACACTGAAGCTTTCTTT. Residues: CASSRTGSMNTEAFF.

The rearrangement uses TRBV5-4 and TRBJ1-2; perhaps TRBD1 as D (6 bases). The germline V gene encodes CDR1 SGHNT and CDR2 YYREEE (reference sequence). The germline V and J ends were trimmed by 1 base and 7 bases, with 17 bases remaining between them. This CDR3 region has 15 residues. The CDR3 bases are TGTGCCAGCAGCTTGCCCGGGGGCCCCTCTGGTGGCTACACCTTC. Translating gives CASSLPGGPSGGYTF.

This clone was seen just once. The CDR3 nucleotides read TGTGCCAGCAGCGTAGATCCGGGGTCAACCTACGAGCAGTACTTC. Translation gives CASSVDPGSTYEQYF. The chain employs TRBV9 and TRBJ2-7; D perhaps matches TRBD2 (5 bases). Trimming removed 0 bases from V and 2 bases from J, with 12 bases in between. There are 15 residues in the CDR3. The germline CDR1 and CDR2 sequences are SGDLS and YYNGEE.

The chain joins TRBV9 to TRBJ1-6; maybe TRBD1 (6 bases). The length of the CDR3 is 14 residues. Germline-derived CDR1 and CDR2 are SGDLS and YYNGEE. V was cut by 2 bases and J by 10 bases, with 13 bases left in between. Here the CDR3 DNA reads TGTGCCAGCAGCGTCACAGGGCTAGACTCACCCCTCCACTTT. As protein: CASSVTGLDSPLHF.

The J gene is TRBJ1-1, the V gene TRBV2; TRBD1 matches 12 bases. Germline CDR1 is SNHLY and CDR2 is FYNNEI. The CDR3 has 14 residues. V dropped 2 bases and J dropped 10; count of bases not matched to a gene: 5. In nucleotides, the CDR3 is TGTGCCAGCAGTGAAATGGGACAGGGGGCGGGAGCTTTCTTT. Translation gives CASSEMGQGAGAFF.